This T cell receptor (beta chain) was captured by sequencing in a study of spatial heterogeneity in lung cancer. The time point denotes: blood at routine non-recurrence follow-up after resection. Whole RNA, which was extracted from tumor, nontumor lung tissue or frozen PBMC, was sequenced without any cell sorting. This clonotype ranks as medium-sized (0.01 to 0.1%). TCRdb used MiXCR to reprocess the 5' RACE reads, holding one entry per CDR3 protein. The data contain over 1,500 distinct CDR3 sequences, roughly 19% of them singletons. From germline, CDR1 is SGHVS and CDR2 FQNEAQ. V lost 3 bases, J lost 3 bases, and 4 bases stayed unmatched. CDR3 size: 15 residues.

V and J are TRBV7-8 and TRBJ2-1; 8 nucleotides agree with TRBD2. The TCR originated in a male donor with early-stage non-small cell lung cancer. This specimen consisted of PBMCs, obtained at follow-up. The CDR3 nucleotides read TGTGCCAGCAGCTTTCTAGCGGGTTACTACAATGAGCAGTTCTTC. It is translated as CASSFLAGYYNEQFF.